What follows are 13 T cell receptor beta chains derived from one specimen sequenced in a study of T cells in Graves' hyperthyroidism and ophthalmopathy. RNA transcripts yielded amplified TCR beta CDR3 regions. The primer set for the first-round RT-PCR of the TCR CDR3 was HTBI. TCRdb passed the multiplex PCR reads through MiXCR, listing each CDR3 protein once. This sample has hundreds of thousands of distinct CDR3 sequences, with more than 11% found just once. The sample consisted of blood. The receptor set was obtained from a woman aged 25 to 39 with Graves' hyperthyroidism that later progressed to Graves' ophthalmopathy.

This clonotype was counted ten times or more. This chain joins TRBV20-1 and TRBJ2-5, with D hard to call. V lost 7 bases and J 5 bases, leaving 11 bases between the germline ends. This CDR3 comprises 11 residues. CDR1 and CDR2 from the germline V gene are DFQATT and SNEGSKA (reference sequence). CDR3 residues: CSVFPWETQYF. The DNA for the CDR3 is TGCAGTGTTTTTCCGTGGGAGACCCAGTACTTC.

With respect to this clonotype: This could be a read error, since a much larger clone is one nucleotide away. The genes are TRBV28 and TRBJ1-5; D is undetermined. Germline-derived CDR1 and CDR2 are MDHEN and SYDVKM. The CDR3 loop spans 14 amino acids. Deletions cut 6 bases from V and 3 bases from J, with 12 bases between. CDR3 nucleotide sequence: TGTGCCAGCAGCCTCGAGGCCTTCAATCAGCCCCAGCATTTT. The encoded protein is CASSLEAFNQPQHF.

The CDR3 sequence is CASGTNAEKLFF. The CDR3 DNA follows: TGTGCCAGCGGGACCAACGCTGAAAAACTGTTTTTT. This chain joins TRBV19 and TRBJ1-4, with D perhaps TRBD1 (5 bases). The V end lost 9 bases, the J end lost 7 bases, and 12 bases lay between the germline ends. The CDR3 runs to 12 residues. The germline gives CDR1 LNHDA, CDR2 SQIVND (reference sequence).

This clonotype was counted at least ten times. This chain links TRBV7-2 with TRBJ1-1; TRBD1 matches 8 bases. The V segment lost 5 bases and the J segment 6 bases; nucleotides outside the gene matches: 8. There are 14 residues in the CDR3. Germline assignment: CDR1 SGHTA and CDR2 FQGNSA. The CDR3 DNA reads TGTGCCAGCAGCCTCGTGGGGACAGGTTCTGAAGCTTTCTTT. It is translated as CASSLVGTGSEAFF. The full variable domain, completed using reference TRBV7-2 and TRBJ1-1, is GAGVSQSPSNKVTEKGKDVELRCDPISGHTALYWYRQSLGQGLEFLIYFQGNSAPDKSGLPSDRFSAERTGGSVSTLTIQRTQQEDSAVYLCASSLVGTGSEAFFGQGTRLTVV.

Ten or more counts support this clonotype. The chain carries TRBV11-2 and TRBJ2-7, with no clear D. This CDR3 spans 11 amino acids. Per the germline V gene, CDR1 is SGHAT and CDR2 is FQNNGV. The V gene lost 1 base and the J gene lost 6 bases, with 4 bases spanning the gap. CDR3 bases: TGTGCCAGCAGCTTAGTGGTCGAGCAGTACTTC. Amino acids: CASSLVVEQYF.

This clonotype showed up just a few times. The V gene is TRBV28, the J gene TRBJ2-3; 12 bases fit TRBD2. This CDR3 spans 16 amino acids. J lost 3 bases, V lost 3 bases, and 4 bases had no gene match. Germline CDR1 is MDHEN and CDR2 is SYDVKM. The CDR3 coding sequence is TGTGCCAGCAGTTTCCTGACTAGCGGGAGTACAGATACGCAGTATTTT. The encoded protein is CASSFLTSGSTDTQYF.

This clonotype has more than one count but fewer than ten. This sequence joins TRBV20-1 and TRBJ1-3, with 7 bases identical to TRBD1. V lost 0 bases and J lost 0; bases outside the gene matches: 11. Germline V gene lookup returns CDR1 DFQATT and CDR2 SNEGSKA (reference sequence). The CDR3 length is 18 residues. CDR3 sequence: CSARDAIPDRYSGNTIYF. CDR3 in DNA: TGCAGTGCTAGAGACGCTATCCCGGACAGGTACTCTGGAAACACCATATATTTT.

J is TRBJ2-7 and V is TRBV4-2; D may be TRBD1 (6 bases). CDR3 size: 15 residues. Trimming removed 5 bases from V and 3 bases from J, with 17 bases in between. The germline V gene encodes CDR1 LGHNA and CDR2 YNFKEQ. The CDR3 is CASSEGDGEFYEQYF. The CDR3 bases are TGTGCCAGCAGCGAGGGGGACGGAGAATTCTACGAGCAGTACTTC.

Many counts were recorded for this clonotype. The J gene is TRBJ2-3, the V gene TRBV5-1; 7 nucleotides agree with TRBD1. This CDR3 contains 15 residues. With V trimmed by 4 bases and J by 0 bases, 5 bases remained unmatched. Germline lookup yields CDR1 SGHRS and CDR2 YFSETQ. The CDR3 is CASSHGTESTDTQYF. The DNA for the CDR3 is TGCGCCAGCAGCCACGGGACAGAGAGCACAGATACGCAGTATTTT.

This clonotype was counted at least ten times. The chain is built from TRBV11-2 and TRBJ2-1; tentatively, D is TRBD1 (5 bases). V gave up 0 bases and J gave up 5 bases, with 17 bases separating them. CDR3 length equals 17 residues. Per the germline V gene, CDR1 is SGHAT and CDR2 is FQNNGV. CDR3 sequence reads: CASSLEGGAAPHNEQFF. For the CDR3, the DNA is TGTGCCAGCAGCTTAGAAGGTGGGGCGGCACCACACAATGAGCAGTTCTTC.

This clonotype was seen repeatedly, ten times or more. The V call is TRBV19, the J call TRBJ1-1; D is unresolved. This CDR3 has 14 residues. The ends were cut back, 2 bases at V and 1 base at J, with 8 bases in the middle. Germline V gene sequence: CDR1 LNHDA, CDR2 SQIVND (reference sequence). CDR3 nucleotides: TGTGCCAGTAGTATACAGGCGGCGAACACTGAAGCTTTCTTT. Protein: CASSIQAANTEAFF.

This clonotype was seen repeatedly, ten times or more. CDR3 in DNA: TGTGCCAGCAGTTACTTCGACCGGGACAACTACGAGCAGTACTTC. Its translation is CASSYFDRDNYEQYF. This chain links TRBV6-5 with TRBJ2-7; a possible D gene is TRBD1 (6 bases). Trimming took 1 base from V and 3 from J, leaving 13 bases between them. Germline V CDR1 and CDR2: MNHEY, SVGAGI. The CDR3 extends over 15 amino acids.

This clonotype occurred many times. This rearrangement joins TRBV2 to TRBJ1-5, with no clear D. The CDR3 contains 18 residues. CDR1 is SNHLY, CDR2 FYNNEI, per germline. V was cut by 4 bases and J by 9 bases, with 28 bases left in between. The CDR3 region has the DNA TGTGCCAGCAGTGGCCATTTAGCAGAGAACCCAGGAACTGCGCCCCAGCATTTT. This translates into CASSGHLAENPGTAPQHF.